Below are 20 T cell receptor beta chains sequenced from a single sample in a study of blood T cell repertoires in COVID-19. The repertoire was sequenced with immunoSEQ multiplex PCR; TCRdb's copy has only in-frame clones and lacks some. The sample lists about 42,000 clones, approximately 92% occurring once. Sequenced material: peripheral blood. All receptors derive from a young man with active or convalescent COVID-19.

V gene TRBV4-3 combines with J gene TRBJ1-2; D is unclear. The CDR3 consists of 14 residues. Germline CDR1 is LGHNA and CDR2 is YSLEER. Trimming took off 1 base at V and 2 bases at J, with 8 bases between the two ends. CDR3: CASSQVTGNYGYTF. CDR3 coding DNA: TGCGCCAGCAGCCAAGTAACGGGGAACTATGGCTACACCTTC.

The chain links TRBV27 to TRBJ1-6; no firm D call. Germline-derived CDR1 and CDR2 are MNHEY and SMNVEV (reference sequence). This CDR3 contains 17 residues. The V end was cut by 5 bases, the J end by 2 bases, with 16 bases between. The CDR3 DNA is TGTGCCAGCAGTCCTAGGAGCTCAGATACCTATAATTCACCCCTCCACTTT. This encodes CASSPRSSDTYNSPLHF.

V is TRBV7-9 and J is TRBJ2-3; possibly TRBD2 for D (6 bases). V was pared by 3 bases and J by 6 bases, with 10 bases between. The CDR3 is 13 residues long. Germline CDR1 is SEHNR and CDR2 is FQNEAQ (reference sequence). The CDR3 coding sequence is TGTGCCAGCAGCTTCGGGGGACGCGATACGCAGTATTTT. Translated: CASSFGGRDTQYF.

The gene calls are TRBV20-1 and TRBJ2-4; no definite D call. CDR3 size: 11 residues. Per germline, CDR1 DFQATT and CDR2 SNEGSKA (reference sequence). The V end lost 2 bases, the J end lost 6 bases, and 5 bases lay between the germline ends. CDR3 amino acids: CSARIRNIQYF. The CDR3 DNA is TGCAGTGCTAGAATCAGAAACATTCAGTACTTC.

The chain joins TRBV21-1 to TRBJ1-5. TRBV21-1 is termed a pseudogene. This CDR3 has 18 residues. CDR3 sequence reads: CAGRGLCGEEDGNQPQHF. The DNA for the CDR3 is TGTGCCGGCCGCGGCTTATGTGGTGAGGAAGACGGCAATCAGCCCCAGCATTTT.

The gene calls are TRBV10-3 and TRBJ1-2, with 7 bases fitting TRBD1. The length of the CDR3 is 14 residues. Germline loops: CDR1 ENHRY, CDR2 SYGVKD. V gave up 7 bases and J gave up 0 bases; unmatched junction bases: 5. CDR3 loop: CAITKDRTNYGYTF. CDR3 nucleotide sequence: TGTGCCATCACTAAGGACAGGACTAACTATGGCTACACCTTC.

The V gene is TRBV13, the J gene TRBJ1-2, with D tentatively TRBD1 (6 bases). Trimming removed 0 bases at V and 6 bases at J, with 14 bases between. This CDR3 contains 15 residues. Germline CDR1 reads PRHDT; CDR2 reads FYEKMQ (reference sequence). This CDR3 reads CASSLGGGLFNGYTF. Here the CDR3 DNA reads TGTGCCAGCAGCTTAGGAGGGGGTCTTTTCAATGGCTACACCTTC.

J is TRBJ1-1 and V is TRBV29-1; D is unresolved. This CDR3 has 13 amino acids. CDR1 is SQVTM and CDR2 is ANQGSEA in the germline V gene. V lost 5 bases, J lost 1 base, and 11 bases lay in between. This CDR3 is CSVHRSGNTEAFF. For the CDR3, the DNA is TGCAGCGTTCATCGTTCAGGGAACACTGAAGCTTTCTTT.

V is TRBV19 and J is TRBJ2-3; 16 bases fit TRBD2. Germline CDR1 LNHDA, CDR2 SQIVND (reference sequence). With 6 bases clipped from V and 8 bases from J, the junction kept 11 bases outside the gene matches. The length of the CDR3 is 17 residues. This CDR3 is CASSPPGLAGGQGTQYF. In nucleotides, the CDR3 is TGTGCCAGTAGCCCCCCGGGACTAGCGGGGGGGCAGGGTACGCAGTATTTT. The complete variable domain, with remaining parts taken from reference TRBV19 and TRBJ2-3, reads DGGITQSPKYLFRKEGQNVTLSCEQNLNHDAMYWYRQDPGQGLRLIYYSQIVNDFQKGDIAEGYSVSREKKESFPLTVTSAQKNPTAFYLCASSPPGLAGGQGTQYFGPGTRLTVL.

This rearrangement joins TRBV19 to TRBJ1-1; D ambiguous. The germline V and J ends were trimmed by 1 base and 4 bases, with 7 bases remaining between them. This CDR3 is 13 amino acids long. Per germline, CDR1 LNHDA and CDR2 SQIVND (reference sequence). The CDR3 DNA reads TGTGCCAGTAGTATAGGGGGAGGCACTGAAGCTTTCTTT. It encodes CASSIGGGTEAFF.

The rearrangement links TRBV7-9 to TRBJ1-4; 10 bases line up with TRBD1. Germline loops: CDR1 SEHNR, CDR2 FQNEAQ (reference sequence). Unmatched junction bases numbered 3, after V lost 2 bases and J lost 6 bases. This CDR3 region has 15 residues. CDR3 amino acids: CASSLLGTGDEKLFF. The DNA for the CDR3 is TGTGCCAGCAGCTTATTAGGGACAGGGGATGAAAAACTGTTTTTT.

The chain combines TRBV6-2 or TRBV6-3 with TRBJ2-1; 10 nucleotides align to TRBD2. The CDR3 runs 14 residues. Germline lookup yields CDR1 MNHEY and CDR2 SVGEGT. The ends lost 2 bases at V and 9 bases at J; junction bases unmatched: 4. The chain's CDR3 is CASSYLAGAGEQFF. CDR3 nucleotides: TGTGCCAGCAGTTACCTAGCGGGAGCGGGTGAGCAGTTCTTC.

The chain recombines TRBV15 with TRBJ2-7, with 10 bases identical to TRBD2. The CDR3 is 16 residues long. The germline gives CDR1 LNHNV, CDR2 YYDKDF (reference sequence). The trim removed 5 bases at V and 7 bases at J, leaving 14 bases unmatched. This CDR3 is CATSARASGGPGEQYF. The DNA for the CDR3 is TGTGCCACCAGCGCCAGGGCTAGCGGGGGACCCGGGGAGCAGTACTTC.

The gene calls are TRBV20-1 and TRBJ1-2, with 7 bases fitting TRBD1. The CDR3 totals 14 residues. Germline V gene sequence: CDR1 DFQATT, CDR2 SNEGSKA (reference sequence). The J segment lost 4 bases and the V segment lost 3 bases, leaving 8 bases of the junction unmatched. The CDR3 loop is CSASNGDSLYGYTF. The CDR3 DNA reads as TGCAGTGCTAGTAATGGGGACAGCCTCTATGGCTACACCTTC.

The chain links TRBV29-1 to TRBJ1-2; D may be TRBD1 (6 bases). Germline CDR1 and CDR2: SQVTM and ANQGSEA. The V end was cut by 3 bases, the J end by 2 bases, with 10 bases between. The CDR3 covers 13 residues. DNA for the CDR3: TGCAGCGTTGATGGGCAGGGGAACTATGGCTACACCTTC. Encoded protein: CSVDGQGNYGYTF. Complete variable domain (other parts from reference TRBV29-1 and TRBJ1-2): SAVISQKPSRDICQRGTSLTIQCQVDSQVTMMFWYRQQPGQSLTLIATANQGSEATYESGFVIDKFPISRPNLTFSTLTVSNMSPEDSSIYLCSVDGQGNYGYTFGSGTRLTVV.

The chain carries TRBV7-2 and TRBJ2-1; D call uncertain. The germline V and J ends were trimmed by 7 bases and 5 bases, with 18 bases remaining between them. The CDR3 is made up of 15 amino acids. Germline values: CDR1 SGHTA, CDR2 FQGNSA. The CDR3 loop is CASIAVPKNDNEQFF. CDR3 in DNA: TGTGCCAGCATTGCGGTCCCTAAGAACGACAATGAGCAGTTCTTC.

This clone was observed a single time. The rearrangement joins TRBV7-6 to TRBJ2-2, with 8 bases matching TRBD2. The germline V gene has CDR1 SGHVS and CDR2 FNYEAQ. The ends lost 1 base at V and 1 base at J; junction bases unmatched: 2. The CDR3 consists of 16 residues. CDR3 nucleotide sequence: TGTGCCAGCAGCTTAGAGGCGGGGGGGAACACCGGGGAGCTGTTTTTT. It specifies CASSLEAGGNTGELFF.

This rearrangement joins TRBV4-3 to TRBJ2-3; no definite D call. Germline V lookup: CDR1 LGHNA, CDR2 YSLEER. The V gene lost 0 bases and the J gene lost 1 base, with 5 bases spanning the gap. The CDR3 runs 14 residues. CDR3 loop: CASSQDSGTDTQYF. Here the CDR3 DNA reads TGCGCCAGCAGCCAAGATTCAGGCACAGATACGCAGTATTTT.

V usage is TRBV7-9 and J usage is TRBJ1-4; 9 bases match TRBD1. The CDR3 covers 15 residues. Trimming cost V 4 bases and J 7 bases; bases outside gene matches: 7. CDR1 is SEHNR and CDR2 is FQNEAQ in the germline V gene (reference sequence). CDR3 residues: CASSSTGGYGEKLFF. The CDR3 nucleotides read TGTGCCAGCAGCTCCACAGGGGGCTACGGTGAAAAACTGTTTTTT.

This clone was seen a single time. This chain connects TRBV12-3 or TRBV12-4 to TRBJ1-2, with D possibly being TRBD1 (6 bases). The CDR3 is made up of 12 amino acids. The ends were cut back, 6 bases at V and 6 bases at J, with 11 bases in the middle. CDR3 sequence (DNA): TGTGCCAGCAGGGGGCCAGGGGATGGCTACACCTTC. Protein: CASRGPGDGYTF.